This T cell receptor (beta chain) stems from a study of blood T cells in healthy people across ages. Germline V gene sequence: CDR1 SGHDN, CDR2 FVKESK. V was pared by 1 base and J by 6 bases, with 5 bases of the junction left unmatched. This CDR3 is built from 16 residues. Sample-barcoded 5' priming and a J-beta primer mix drove a second PCR of roughly 6 to 12 cycles. TCRdb re-analysed the 5' RACE reads in MiXCR, keeping a single row per CDR3 protein. The table has under 800,000 distinct CDR3 sequences, around 21% seen once. There are many counts of this clonotype. Its matching antigen is unknown. The study, taken as a whole, reports: Unsorted PBMCs ruled out conclusive naive versus antigen-experienced comparison. The study found more naive CD4+ cells and higher diversity in long-lived than aged donors.

They isolated at least 6 million PBMCs from each sample. Total RNA extracted from each sample amounted to at least 6 micrograms. This TCR came from a man in his 70s in good health. This sequence joins TRBV14 and TRBJ2-1; 11 bases line up with TRBD2. Sequencing input: blood. CDR3 bases: TGTGCCAGCAGCCAAGCACTAGCGGGAGTGAGCAATGAGCAGTTCTTC. Translated: CASSQALAGVSNEQFF.